Listed below are T cell receptor beta chains from one sample, sequenced in a study of blood T cell repertoires in COVID-19. Here immunoSEQ multiplex PCR was the method, and the copy in TCRdb shows in-frame clones only, minus some. This sample has around 160,000 clones, with approximately 90% found just once. The sequenced material came from peripheral blood. The receptors here all came from a man between 18 and 29 years old with acute or convalescent COVID-19. Each CDR3 is given with its conserved first and last residue. The order of the fields is J gene, clone size, V gene, CDR3 length, D gene, CDR3 DNA, CDR3 protein. The D gene is left open where the match is weak. The size entry is marked missing in some rows and otherwise reads once, few, many or a size class.

j_call: TRBJ2-3
clone_size: -
v_call: TRBV11-2
cdr3_length: 16
d_call: TRBD1
cdr3_nt: TGTGCCAGCAGCTTAACGGGACAGTCGAGCACAGATACGCAGTATTTT
cdr3_aa: CASSLTGQSSTDTQYF

j_call: TRBJ2-1
clone_size: -
v_call: TRBV15
cdr3_length: 16
d_call: -
cdr3_nt: TGTGCCACCAGCGAAGTGGGGGGGGGCTTGGACAATGAGCAGTTCTTC
cdr3_aa: CATSEVGGGLDNEQFF

j_call: TRBJ1-4
clone_size: -
v_call: TRBV9
cdr3_length: 14
d_call: -
cdr3_nt: TGTGCCAGCAGCGTAGAGCCGGGTGGGGAAAAACTGTTTTTT
cdr3_aa: CASSVEPGGEKLFF

j_call: TRBJ1-3
clone_size: -
v_call: TRBV12-3/TRBV12-4
cdr3_length: 13
d_call: -
cdr3_nt: TGTGCCAGCAGTTTAGTCTATGGAAACACCATATATTTT
cdr3_aa: CASSLVYGNTIYF

j_call: TRBJ1-5
clone_size: -
v_call: TRBV7-8
cdr3_length: 14
d_call: -
cdr3_nt: TGTGCCAGCAGCCGTCCGGGGGGCAATCAGCCCCAGCATTTT
cdr3_aa: CASSRPGGNQPQHF

j_call: TRBJ1-4
clone_size: -
v_call: TRBV5-1
cdr3_length: 16
d_call: -
cdr3_nt: TGCGCCAGCAGCGTAGATCCTAGGGGGTTTAACGAAAAACTGTTTTTT
cdr3_aa: CASSVDPRGFNEKLFF

j_call: TRBJ2-5
clone_size: -
v_call: TRBV27
cdr3_length: 16
d_call: TRBD2
cdr3_nt: TGTGCCAGCAGGCCATGGAGCGGGGGGTCACAAGAGACCCAGTACTTC
cdr3_aa: CASRPWSGGSQETQYF

j_call: TRBJ2-1
clone_size: -
v_call: TRBV6-5
cdr3_length: 13
d_call: TRBD1
cdr3_nt: TGTGCCAGCAGGACCGGACAGGGCGTAGAGCAGTTCTTC
cdr3_aa: CASRTGQGVEQFF

j_call: TRBJ1-6
clone_size: -
v_call: TRBV7-6
cdr3_length: 17
d_call: -
cdr3_nt: TGTGCCAGCAGCTCCTCCCCCTATAAATCCTATAATTCACCCCTCCACTTT
cdr3_aa: CASSSSPYKSYNSPLHF

j_call: TRBJ2-3
clone_size: once
v_call: TRBV19
cdr3_length: 13
d_call: -
cdr3_nt: TGTGCCAGTAGTATAGGACACACAGATACGCAGTATTTT
cdr3_aa: CASSIGHTDTQYF

j_call: TRBJ2-7
clone_size: once
v_call: TRBV5-1
cdr3_length: 12
d_call: -
cdr3_nt: TGCGCCAGCAGCTTACAGGGTATCGAGCAGTACTTC
cdr3_aa: CASSLQGIEQYF

j_call: TRBJ2-7
clone_size: -
v_call: TRBV3-1/TRBV3-2
cdr3_length: 13
d_call: -
cdr3_nt: TGTGCCAGCAGCCCGACAGGATCCTACGAGCAGTACTTC
cdr3_aa: CASSPTGSYEQYF

j_call: TRBJ2-7
clone_size: -
v_call: TRBV9
cdr3_length: 17
d_call: TRBD2
cdr3_nt: TGTGCCAGCAGCGTAAGAGGAGACGGGGGGGACTCCTACGAGCAGTACTTC
cdr3_aa: CASSVRGDGGDSYEQYF

j_call: TRBJ2-3
clone_size: -
v_call: TRBV5-1
cdr3_length: 15
d_call: TRBD1
cdr3_nt: TGCGCCAGCAGCACAGGACAGGGATTTACAGATACGCAGTATTTT
cdr3_aa: CASSTGQGFTDTQYF

j_call: TRBJ2-5
clone_size: -
v_call: TRBV29-1
cdr3_length: 18
d_call: -
cdr3_nt: TGCAGCGTTGAAGATTCCCCTGAGGCCGGGGATAAACAAGAGACCCAGTACTTC
cdr3_aa: CSVEDSPEAGDKQETQYF

j_call: TRBJ2-7
clone_size: -
v_call: TRBV5-6
cdr3_length: 16
d_call: TRBD1
cdr3_nt: TGTGCCAGCACCTCCGGGACAGGGGACGGCTCCTACGAGCAGTACTTC
cdr3_aa: CASTSGTGDGSYEQYF